One sample yielded the 12 T cell receptor beta chains listed below, sequenced in a study of T cell repertoires in cytomegalovirus infection. TCRdb redid the calling of the reads with MiXCR, one entry per CDR3 protein. The top ten hold over 13% of the sample, which has 900,000 to 950,000 distinct CDR3 sequences, roughly 30% seen once. No antigens are known for them. Here the sequenced sample was cultured CD8+ T cells from PBMCs, taken from culture after CMV antigen stimulation. These receptor sequences come from a human donor in good health (CMV status not recorded). Some clones in this sample may be carry-over from other donors' samples.

This clonotype was picked up a small number of times. The chain carries TRBV7-9 and TRBJ2-1, with 9 bases identical to TRBD1. The CDR3 runs 15 residues. After removal of 3 bases from V and 5 bases from J, the junction contained 5 bases not matched to a gene. Germline V CDR1 and CDR2: SEHNR, FQNEAQ (reference sequence). DNA for the CDR3: TGTGCCAGCAGCTTTAGACAGGGGGTGGACAATGAGCAGTTCTTC. Translated: CASSFRQGVDNEQFF.

The J gene is TRBJ2-1, the V gene TRBV19; D might be TRBD1 (5 bases). Germline V gene data show CDR1 as LNHDA and CDR2 as SQIVND (reference sequence). Trimming pared 3 bases from V and 0 bases from J, leaving 9 bases between. CDR3 length equals 15 residues. The CDR3 DNA reads TGTGCCAGTAGTATGGGGCTTAGCTCCTACAATGAGCAGTTCTTC. Its translation is CASSMGLSSYNEQFF. Complete variable domain (other parts from reference TRBV19 and TRBJ2-1): DGGITQSPKYLFRKEGQNVTLSCEQNLNHDAMYWYRQDPGQGLRLIYYSQIVNDFQKGDIAEGYSVSREKKESFPLTVTSAQKNPTAFYLCASSMGLSSYNEQFFGPGTRLTVL.

Comments on this clonotype: Germline and junction disagree at one end, which may indicate a read error. CDR3 sequence: CATSETETPLSRSPLHF. As DNA, the CDR3 is TGTGCCACCAGTGAAACTGAGACACCTCTATCCCGATCACCCCTCCACTTT. V and J are TRBV6-6 and TRBJ1-6; D is unclear. CDR3 size: 17 residues. In germline, CDR1 is MNHNY, CDR2 SVGAGI (reference sequence).

The count of this clonotype is one. The chain combines TRBV11-2 with TRBJ2-1, with TRBD1 as a possible D gene (6 bases). V shed 1 base and J shed 8 bases, with 15 bases lying between them. Germline V gene data show CDR1 as SGHAT and CDR2 as FQNNGV. The CDR3 contains 15 residues. The CDR3 bases are TGTGCCAGCAGCTTAGCGGGCAGGGGTGGGGATGAGCAGTTCTTC. Protein sequence: CASSLAGRGGDEQFF.

The V call is TRBV20-1, the J call TRBJ1-1; TRBD1 matches 8 bases. The CDR3 length is 11 residues. Germline CDR1 reads DFQATT; CDR2 reads SNEGSKA (reference sequence). CDR3 residues: CRGQGYTEAFF. For the CDR3, the DNA is TGCCGTGGACAGGGATACACTGAAGCTTTCTTT.

This chain connects TRBV27 to TRBJ1-2; tentatively, D is TRBD1 (6 bases). Between the trimmed V and J ends, which lost 5 bases and 0 bases, there was a span of 10 bases. The V gene's germline CDR1 is MNHEY and CDR2 SMNVEV (reference sequence). The CDR3 consists of 14 residues. CDR3 in amino acids: CASSPWTANYGYTF. CDR3 coding DNA: TGTGCCAGCAGTCCCTGGACAGCTAACTATGGCTACACCTTC.

The J gene is TRBJ2-7, the V gene TRBV4-1; 11 bases fit TRBD1. The CDR3 is 15 amino acids. Germline loops: CDR1 MGHRA, CDR2 YSYEKL. J was trimmed by 5 bases and V by 3 bases; bases with no gene match: 6. CDR3 bases: TGCGCCAGCAGCCACCCGGGACAGGGGGTTAACGAGCAGTACTTC. As protein: CASSHPGQGVNEQYF.

The sample holds a few counts of this clonotype. The chain is built from TRBV7-9 and TRBJ1-5; D is unclear. V lost 4 bases and J lost 7, with 17 bases in between. The CDR3 is made up of 15 amino acids. Per the germline V gene, CDR1 is SEHNR and CDR2 is FQNEAQ (reference sequence). Here the CDR3 reads CASSSGPVPGQPQHF. In DNA form, the CDR3 reads TGTGCCAGCAGCTCCGGACCGGTCCCCGGGCAGCCCCAGCATTTT.

This clonotype was seen more than once but under ten times. Written as DNA, the CDR3 is TGTGCCAGCAGTTTAGACAGATACTCTGGGGCCAACGTCCTGACTTTC. Translation: CASSLDRYSGANVLTF. This chain links TRBV28 with TRBJ2-6; a possible D gene is TRBD1 (5 bases). This CDR3 spans 16 amino acids. V gave up 2 bases and J gave up 0 bases, with 8 bases separating them. Germline V lookup: CDR1 MDHEN, CDR2 SYDVKM.

This clonotype has only a few counts. This rearrangement joins TRBV4-2 to TRBJ1-5; TRBD1 aligns across 7 bases. The CDR3 has 15 amino acids. Losses at the gene ends were 1 base for V and 4 bases for J; bases not matched to a gene: 4. Germline V gene lookup returns CDR1 LGHNA and CDR2 YNFKEQ. CDR3 sequence reads: CASSQVGQVNQPQHF. The CDR3, as DNA: TGTGCCAGCAGCCAAGTAGGACAGGTTAATCAGCCCCAGCATTTT.

This clonotype has more than one count but fewer than ten. The chain carries TRBV2 and TRBJ1-1; D is unresolved. Germline V CDR1 and CDR2: SNHLY, FYNNEI. There are 13 residues in the CDR3. V lost 6 bases, J lost 4 bases, and 12 bases lay in between. The CDR3 DNA sequence: TGTGCCAGCAGCCAATCCAGCAGCACTGAAGCTTTCTTT. It codes for CASSQSSSTEAFF.

This chain connects TRBV19 to TRBJ2-1; D perhaps matches TRBD2 (6 bases). Trimming removed 9 bases from V and 5 bases from J, with 17 bases in between. The length of the CDR3 is 14 residues. The germline V gene has CDR1 LNHDA and CDR2 SQIVND (reference sequence). CDR3 region: CASKSWGDDNEQFF. Here the CDR3 DNA reads TGTGCCAGCAAATCGTGGGGGGATGACAATGAGCAGTTCTTC.